Presented here are 26 T cell receptor beta chains from one specimen sequenced in a study of tumor and adjacent non-tumor tissue in lung cancer. A modified ARM-PCR protocol with three rounds of nested PCR amplified TCRbeta. TCRdb redid the calling of the multiplex PCR reads with MiXCR, one entry per CDR3 protein. The repertoire consists of about 85,000 distinct CDR3 sequences, with about 66% occurring once and the leading ten covering roughly 15%. No cell sorting was done before RNA was extracted from the tissue. Sequenced sample: lung tumor tissue. Source of these receptors: an older man with non-small cell lung cancer.

This rearrangement joins TRBV6-1 to TRBJ1-6; possible D gene TRBD1, 5 bases. The CDR3 covers 14 residues. The V end was cut by 4 bases, the J end by 4 bases, with 8 bases between. Germline CDR1 is MNHNS and CDR2 is SASEGT. CDR3 DNA: TGTGCCAGCAGTGTGGGGCCATATAATTCACCCCTCCACTTT. Amino acid sequence: CASSVGPYNSPLHF.

This clonotype was seen repeatedly, ten times or more. The chain uses TRBV6-5 and TRBJ2-1, with D tentatively TRBD1 (6 bases). Germline V gene data show CDR1 as MNHEY and CDR2 as SVGAGI. The V end lost 5 bases, the J end lost 4 bases, and 9 bases lay between the germline ends. The CDR3 contains 13 residues. The CDR3 sequence is CASSPGQYNEQFF. The CDR3 nucleotides read TGTGCCAGCAGTCCTGGACAGTACAATGAGCAGTTCTTC.

V and J are TRBV5-4 and TRBJ1-1; unclear D gene. The ends were cut back, 6 bases at V and 9 bases at J, with 24 bases in the middle. CDR1 SGHNT and CDR2 YYREEE come from the germline V gene (reference sequence). This CDR3 contains 15 residues. CDR3 amino acids: CASMEIGYLNAKAFF. CDR3 coding DNA: TGTGCCAGCATGGAGATTGGATACTTGAACGCTAAAGCTTTCTTT.

On this clonotype: This clone may be a read error of a much larger clone one base away. This sequence joins TRBV20-1 and TRBJ2-7; no reliable D call. Germline-derived CDR1 and CDR2 are DFQATT and SNEGSKA (reference sequence). The CDR3 totals 13 residues. This CDR3 reads CSASELLTYKQYF. As DNA, the CDR3 is TGCAGTGCTTCAGAGCTACTGACCTACAAGCAGTACTTC.

A word on this clonotype: Germline and junction disagree at one end, which may indicate a read error. The chain is built from TRBV24-1 and TRBJ2-2; either TRBD1 or TRBD2 may supply D (5 bases each). Looked up from germline, CDR1 is KGHDR and CDR2 is SFDVKD. This CDR3 is 14 amino acids long. The CDR3 DNA reads TGTGCCACTTTACTAGGGGTGAACGCCGGGGAACTGTTTTTT. Encoded protein: CATLLGVNAGELFF.

To note about this clonotype: This may stem from a read error, because a much larger clone lies one nucleotide away. The chain has TRBV6-5 and TRBJ1-6; the D gene is possibly TRBD1 (6 bases). V was shortened by 2 bases and J by 7 bases, with 15 bases between the two germline ends. Germline values: CDR1 MNHEY, CDR2 SVGAGI. The CDR3 has 16 amino acids. The chain's CDR3 is CASSYGRTAGNSPLHF. The CDR3 DNA reads TGTGCCAGCAGTTACGGAAGGACAGCAGGAAATTCACCCCTCCACTTT.

This clonotype was seen repeatedly, ten times or more. The J gene is TRBJ1-1, the V gene TRBV6-1; D remains unclear. Germline V gene data show CDR1 as MNHNS and CDR2 as SASEGT. CDR3 length: 16 amino acids. The V end was cut by 1 base, the J end by 4 bases, with 16 bases between. The CDR3 nucleotides are TGTGCCAGCAGTGAAGGGCAGCTGTCTTTTGGCACTGAAGCTTTCTTT. Its protein is CASSEGQLSFGTEAFF.

Remarks on this clonotype: One end of the junction varies from germline; a read error may be responsible. This chain joins TRBV12-3 or TRBV12-4 and TRBJ2-5; possible D gene TRBD1, 5 bases. This CDR3 comprises 14 residues. CDR3 sequence reads: CARSSTAGRETQYF. The CDR3 DNA is TGTGCCAGAAGTTCGACCGCAGGGCGAGAGACCCAGTATTTC.

This clonotype was counted at least ten times. The rearrangement uses TRBV12-3 or TRBV12-4 and TRBJ2-5, with 8 bases fitting TRBD2. This CDR3 region has 17 residues. J was trimmed by 3 bases and V by 4 bases; bases with no gene match: 13. Written as DNA, the CDR3 is TGTGCCAGCAGTTCCCCTGGTAGCGGGATAACCAAAGAGACCCAGTACTTC. Its protein product is CASSSPGSGITKETQYF.

Details on this clonotype: Since a much larger clone is just one base distant, this may be a read error. This sequence joins TRBV24-1 and TRBJ2-1; weak D call: TRBD1 (6 bases). Germline values: CDR1 KGHDR, CDR2 SFDVKD. Trimming pared 8 bases from V and 0 bases from J, leaving 10 bases between. The CDR3 is made up of 14 amino acids. The CDR3 nucleotides are TGTGCCACCAACAGGGCCGGCTCCTACAATGAGCAGTTCTTC. It specifies CATNRAGSYNEQFF.

The chain combines TRBV6-5 with TRBJ1-2, with D uncertain. Looked up from germline, CDR1 is MNHEY and CDR2 is SVGAGI. The CDR3 sequence is 14 residues long. The CDR3 region is CVSSYSRAPGGYTF. For the CDR3, the DNA is TGTGTCAGTAGTTATTCTCGCGCTCCCGGGGGCTACACCTTC.

The rearrangement joins TRBV11-2 to TRBJ1-3, with 8 bases matching TRBD1. The CDR3 spans 16 residues. The V segment lost 7 bases and the J segment 12 bases; nucleotides outside the gene matches: 20. The V gene's germline CDR1 is SGHAT and CDR2 FQNNGV. CDR3 DNA sequence: TGTGCCAGCACCCCTCTCCGCCAGGGGGCCGGAAACGTCATATATTTT. It encodes CASTPLRQGAGNVIYF.

This clonotype was seen more than once but under ten times. The chain is built from TRBV2 and TRBJ1-2; no reliable D call. There are 13 residues in the CDR3. With 2 bases removed from V and 4 bases from J, the gap between germline ends came to 8 bases. The V gene's germline CDR1 is SNHLY and CDR2 FYNNEI. The CDR3 sequence is CASSERQVYGYTF. The CDR3 coding sequence is TGTGCCAGCAGTGAAAGGCAAGTCTATGGCTACACCTTC.

Remarks on this clonotype: A read error may produce the germline difference seen at one junction end. V usage is TRBV6-1 and J usage is TRBJ2-1, with 11 nucleotides matching TRBD2. The CDR3 extends over 17 amino acids. Germline CDR1 and CDR2: MNHNS and SASEGT. Here the CDR3 reads CASTRVSGGAAYNEHFF. The CDR3 nucleotides read TGTGCCAGCACACGGGTTAGCGGGGGGGCCGCGTACAATGAGCACTTCTTC.

The CDR3 loop is CSARSPRIPDPPLHF. For the CDR3, the DNA is TGCAGTGCTAGATCCCCGCGGATACCGGATCCACCCCTCCACTTT. This chain uses TRBV20-1 with TRBJ1-6; unclear D gene. The CDR3 is 15 residues long. Per germline, CDR1 DFQATT and CDR2 SNEGSKA (reference sequence). Trimming shortened V by 2 bases and J by 11 bases, and 19 bases separated the two germline ends.

This clonotype was seen a few times. A much larger clone sits a single nucleotide away, making a read error possible. The genes are TRBV6-5 and TRBJ2-4; 8 positions agree with TRBD2. This CDR3 has 12 residues. Trimming removed 10 bases from V and 8 bases from J; junction bases left unmatched: 7. Germline assignment: CDR1 MNHEY and CDR2 SVGAGI. CDR3 DNA sequence: TGTGCCACCCGGGGGGGCAGAGACATTCAGTACTTC. Its protein is CATRGGRDIQYF.

Points on this clonotype: The CDR3 carries no conserved terminal phenylalanine or tryptophan, so it likely arises from a read error. This chain links TRBV20-1 with TRBJ2-1, with 14 bases lining up with TRBD2. With V trimmed by 8 bases and J by 8 bases, 14 bases remained unmatched. Germline CDR1 and CDR2: DFQATT and SNEGSKA (reference sequence). The CDR3 is made up of 16 amino acids. CDR3 sequence: CSTPRTSGRIDDEQFL. The CDR3 region has the DNA TGCAGTACTCCCCGGACTAGCGGGAGGATTGACGATGAGCAGTTCCTC.

This clonotype was seen a few times. The genes are TRBV6-5 and TRBJ2-5; D is ambiguous. This CDR3 spans 16 amino acids. V gave up 6 bases and J gave up 5 bases, with 22 bases separating them. CDR1 is MNHEY and CDR2 is SVGAGI in the germline V gene. CDR3 in DNA: TGTGCCAGCAGCCTAAGGGAAGGGCCAGTTTGGGAGACCCAGTACTTC. Encoded protein: CASSLREGPVWETQYF.

The CDR3 spells CASSLGLAGADTQYF. The CDR3 nucleotides read TGTGCCAGCAGCCTCGGACTAGCGGGAGCAGATACGCAGTATTTT. This chain connects TRBV5-5 to TRBJ2-3, with 13 positions matching TRBD2. Germline lookup yields CDR1 SGHKS and CDR2 YYEKEE (reference sequence). This CDR3 region has 15 residues. V was pared by 4 bases and J by 4 bases, with 3 bases of the junction left unmatched.

In this sample, this clonotype turned up a few times. The chain joins TRBV11-2 to TRBJ2-2, with TRBD2 identical over 8 bases. There are 17 residues in the CDR3. CDR1 and CDR2 (germline): SGHAT, FQNNGV. CDR3 nucleotide sequence: TGTGTCAGGAGCTCTCCCCCGGGACTAGCGAACACCGGGGAGCTGTTTTTT. Protein: CVRSSPPGLANTGELFF.

Regarding this clonotype: A much larger clone is a single base away; this may be a read error. The rearrangement uses TRBV14 and TRBJ1-1; D is uncertain. V was pared by 2 bases and J by 3 bases, with 13 bases between. The germline V gene encodes CDR1 SGHDN and CDR2 FVKESK. The CDR3 loop spans 15 amino acids. This CDR3 reads CASSQLLGVDTEAFF. The CDR3 DNA is TGTGCCAGCAGCCAACTTTTGGGCGTGGACACTGAAGCTTTCTTT.

The V gene is TRBV9, the J gene TRBJ2-7; TRBD1 matches 7 bases. V shed 3 bases, J shed 4 bases, and the junction held 10 bases outside the gene matches. The CDR3 is 15 amino acids. Germline V gives CDR1 SGDLS, CDR2 YYNGEE. Here the CDR3 DNA reads TGTGCCAGCAGCGCGAGCCCGGGACAGAGGTACGAGCAGTACTTC. Amino acid sequence: CASSASPGQRYEQYF.

About this clonotype: Being one base from a much bigger clone, this may be a read error. The chain joins TRBV20-1 to TRBJ2-6; the match to TRBD1 covers 12 bases. Germline CDR1 reads DFQATT; CDR2 reads SNEGSKA (reference sequence). The CDR3 is 16 amino acids. V gave up 5 bases and J gave up 3 bases; unmatched junction bases: 5. DNA of the CDR3: TGCAGTGCTGTGGGGACAGGGGGCCATGGGGCCAACGTCCTGACTTTC. It yields the protein CSAVGTGGHGANVLTF.

The rearrangement joins TRBV30 to TRBJ2-3, with TRBD1 matching over 7 bases. V was clipped by 4 bases and J by 2 bases; unmatched bases: 3. Germline CDR1 and CDR2: GTSNPN and SVGIG (reference sequence). The CDR3 contains 13 residues. CDR3 residues: CAWNRGVTDTQYF. The DNA of the CDR3 is TGTGCCTGGAACAGGGGAGTCACAGATACGCAGTATTTT.

This clonotype has only one observation. V is TRBV29-1 and J is TRBJ2-2; the D gene is possibly TRBD2 (5 bases). The ends were cut back, 2 bases at V and 15 bases at J, with 31 bases in the middle. The germline V gene has CDR1 SQVTM and CDR2 ANQGSEA. This CDR3 has 17 residues. DNA of the CDR3: TGCAGCGTTGAACACTCCAGACCAGACCCAAACACCGGGAAGTTGTTTTTT. Its translation: CSVEHSRPDPNTGKLFF.

The chain uses TRBV5-1 and TRBJ2-5, with TRBD1 identical over 7 bases. After removal of 0 bases from V and 1 base from J, the junction contained 6 bases not matched to a gene. CDR1 and CDR2 from the germline V gene are SGHRS and YFSETQ. This CDR3 is 16 amino acids long. DNA of the CDR3: TGCGCCAGCAGCTTGGAATCAAGGGGGCTCCAAGAGACCCAGTACTTC. Its translation is CASSLESRGLQETQYF.